This T cell receptor (beta chain) came from a study of blood T cell repertoires in COVID-19 (dated by TCRdb to the early 2020s). For the wider study: The collaborator samples originated in the United States, Italy and Spain and spanned the acute and convalescent phases of COVID-19. The material from the prospective study consisted of cDNA or gDNA derived from T cells, B-cell-depleted T cells, or PBMCs. The dataset comprised deeply sampled blood TCRbeta repertoires from subjects exposed to, actively infected with, or recovered from COVID-19. The repertoires were released in a freely available public database intended as a resource for research on the immune response to SARS-CoV-2. The samples were drawn from the first 160 participants of the ongoing ImmuneRACE study and from roughly 1,300 subjects provided by 6 global collaborators. A de-identified subject ID, COVID-19 status, age in years and sex were almost always included in the sample metadata. Where available, HLA class I and class II types were taken from metadata supplied by the sample provider and were not determined by assay-based typing. General conclusions and limits of the study: How much clinical and demographic metadata was included differed by source and by participant, and the metadata was provided uncurated.

One collaborating source in Seattle enrolled patients during active infection and followed them longitudinally through the course of disease. Collaborating institutions collected whole blood in K2EDTA tubes following their own protocols. For TCRbeta analysis, collaborators shipped samples as frozen whole blood, isolated PBMCs, or DNA extracted from either of those sample types. In this sample, this clone turned up a few times. No antigen is known for it. The record has no base qualities; no much larger clone is one base away. Cut back by 4 bases and 14 bases, the V and J ends lie 12 bases apart. The germline V gene sets CDR1 to MGHRA and CDR2 to YSYEKL. There are 12 amino acids in the CDR3, from cysteine to phenylalanine inclusive. The only DNA kept is the CDR3, 36 bases in frame from the first base. The immunoSEQ Assay, a bias-controlled multiplex PCR, was used to amplify TCRbeta CDR3 regions from genomic DNA. Turning to the authors' computational methods: Nucleated cell counts per sample were estimated from amplification of reference gene primers within the assay. Sequence reads were collapsed and filtered to measure the absolute abundance of every unique TCRbeta CDR3 rearrangement. Productive Simpson clonality was computed per sample as the square root of Simpson's diversity index over productive rearrangements. Imported from immuneACCESS, the table was reduced by TCRdb to in-frame sequences with V and J called. These copies leave out some clones; in studies compared against another copy, an unresolved V gene accounts for under half, and the cause of the remainder is not known. V, J and clone size were drawn from that table, and D and trimming were deduced from the DNA. The sample table shows about 400,000 clones, and around nine tenths are seen once. The ten largest make up under 8.5% of the sample.

The sequencing input was peripheral blood. The sequence joins TRBV4-1 to TRBJ1-6; the D gene remains uncertain. The receptor comes from a woman aged 55-70 years with COVID-19, enrolled during active disease. The CDR3 in this case is CASSLTGVTLHF. The nucleotides read TGCGCCAGCAGCCTGACCGGGGTCACCCTCCACTTT.